These 4 T cell receptor beta chains were sequenced from one sample in a study of neurological immune-mediated disorders. TCRdb re-analysed the 5' RACE reads in MiXCR, keeping a single row per CDR3 protein. This sample has about 62,000 distinct CDR3 sequences, with about 3.5% found just once. Sequencing was done on a sample of PBMCs. Receptors originate from a woman in her forties or fifties with multiple sclerosis.

In this sample, this clonotype turned up many times. V usage is TRBV28 and J usage is TRBJ2-7; 8 positions match TRBD1. The CDR3 runs 14 residues. Germline V lookup: CDR1 MDHEN, CDR2 SYDVKM. Trimming cost V 3 bases and J 1 base; bases outside gene matches: 2. CDR3 in amino acids: CASSFWDRSYEQYF. The CDR3 bases are TGTGCCAGCAGTTTTTGGGACAGGTCCTACGAGCAGTACTTC.

This clonotype was picked up many times. The chain joins TRBV29-1 to TRBJ2-3; perhaps TRBD1 as D (7 bases). V was clipped by 6 bases and J by 9 bases, with 22 bases between them. The CDR3 runs 14 residues. CDR1 and CDR2 from the germline V gene are SQVTM and ANQGSEA. This CDR3 reads CSVGGQWDGRTQYF. Written as DNA, the CDR3 is TGCAGCGTCGGGGGACAGTGGGACGGGAGAACGCAGTATTTT.

This chain joins TRBV20-1 and TRBJ2-5; D is ambiguous. CDR3 size: 14 residues. The germline CDR1 and CDR2 sequences are DFQATT and SNEGSKA (reference sequence). The V end was cut by 0 bases, the J end by 5 bases, with 13 bases between. The CDR3 nucleotides are TGCAGTGCTAGAGACTGGCGGCACTCGGAGACCCAGTACTTC. Amino acids: CSARDWRHSETQYF.

This clonotype was found many times. V is TRBV7-2 and J is TRBJ2-1, with D perhaps being TRBD1 or TRBD2 (6 bases each). CDR3 size: 17 residues. V was cut by 7 bases and J by 8 bases, with 27 bases left in between. CDR1 is SGHTA and CDR2 is FQGNSA in the germline V gene. CDR3: CASIHTTSRGWSDEQFF. CDR3 coding DNA: TGTGCCAGCATCCATACTACTAGCAGGGGTTGGTCCGATGAGCAGTTCTTC.